The TCR beta chain described here comes from a study of OX40 agonist ivuxolimab in advanced cancers. Points from the study as a whole: Doses of 0.1 to 3.0 mg/kg were accompanied by clonal expansion of CD4+ and CD8+ blood T cells by week 6.

Autoimmune disease history or systemic immunosuppression led to patient exclusion. Blood specimens came from baseline, cycle 4 day 1, and cycle 7 day 1. This CDR3 region has 18 residues. Germline lookup yields CDR1 SGHVS and CDR2 FQNEAQ. Trimming removed 1 base from V and 1 base from J; junction bases left unmatched: 10. Data came from immunoSEQ multiplex PCR; TCRdb stores just in-frame clones and leaves some out. The sample has over 45,000 clones; around 79% are singletons. Turning to this clone: The target antigen is unknown.

The starting material was CD4+ or CD8+ T cells sorted from blood, obtained in a trial of the OX40 agonist ivuxolimab. The sequence was collected from an adult with an advanced solid tumor such as melanoma, head and neck, liver or kidney cancer. The gene calls are TRBV7-8 and TRBJ2-3, with 8 bases aligning to TRBD1. The CDR3 protein is CASSLDWGHRGGTDTQYF. In DNA form, the CDR3 reads TGTGCCAGCAGCTTAGATTGGGGACACAGGGGGGGCACAGATACGCAGTATTTT.